These 25 T cell receptor beta chains came from one sample sequenced in a study of shared clonotypes between healthy human individuals. TCRdb's table, derived via immunoSEQ multiplex PCR, lists solely in-frame clones and lacks some. The table lists roughly 2.6 million clones, about 92% of them singletons, with 0.13% to 0.15% in the top ten. Material: naive CD4+ T cells sorted from blood. Noted subset: CD45RA+ positively selected. The receptor source for this set is a man between 18 and 29 years old in good health.

This chain uses TRBV13 with TRBJ1-1; D is possibly TRBD1 (5 bases). CDR1 is PRHDT and CDR2 is FYEKMQ in the germline V gene (reference sequence). This CDR3 is 14 amino acids long. V shed 2 bases and J shed 5 bases, with 12 bases lying between them. The CDR3: CASSLRGLGTEAFF. The DNA for the CDR3 is TGTGCCAGCAGCTTAAGGGGCCTGGGGACTGAAGCTTTCTTT.

This sequence joins TRBV4-3 and TRBJ2-1; the D gene could be TRBD1 or TRBD2 (5 bases each). The CDR3 covers 15 residues. Germline V gives CDR1 LGHNA, CDR2 YSLEER. Trimming removed 0 bases from V and 7 bases from J, with 13 bases in between. The CDR3 bases are TGCGCCAGCAGCCAAGAAGGGGCTAGCTTTAATGAGCAGTTCTTC. Protein: CASSQEGASFNEQFF.

The V gene is TRBV6-6, the J gene TRBJ1-2, with D uncertain. The V end was cut by 6 bases, the J end by 4 bases, with 15 bases between. Looked up from germline, CDR1 is MNHNY and CDR2 is SVGAGI (reference sequence). This CDR3 has 14 residues. The CDR3 DNA sequence: TGTGCCAGCAGCCTGAGGCCACCAGGCTATGGCTACACCTTC. Protein: CASSLRPPGYGYTF.

This rearrangement joins TRBV4-3 to TRBJ1-4; TRBD1 matches 7 bases. Germline lookup yields CDR1 LGHNA and CDR2 YSLEER. This CDR3 has 15 residues. The trim removed 1 base at V and 6 bases at J, leaving 5 bases unmatched. CDR3 sequence reads: CASSQVGTVDEKLFF. Written as DNA, the CDR3 is TGCGCCAGCAGCCAAGTAGGGACAGTAGATGAAAAACTGTTTTTT.

The rearrangement links TRBV7-9 to TRBJ2-7; D is perhaps TRBD1 (6 bases). The CDR3 runs 16 residues. Trimming removed 5 bases from V and 1 base from J, with 18 bases in between. Germline CDR1 SEHNR, CDR2 FQNEAQ (reference sequence). The CDR3 reads CASSPNTGIGSYEQYF. The CDR3 nucleotides read TGTGCCAGCAGCCCTAATACAGGGATCGGGTCCTACGAGCAGTACTTC.

This clone was seen a single time. The V and J genes are TRBV6-5 and TRBJ1-4; D remains unclear. V lost 2 bases and J 8 bases, leaving 18 bases between the germline ends. The CDR3 has 16 amino acids. Germline V CDR1 and CDR2: MNHEY, SVGAGI. The CDR3 region is CASSYGQTLSLEKLFF. CDR3 bases: TGTGCCAGCAGTTACGGGCAGACCCTGTCATTGGAAAAACTGTTTTTT.

About this clone itself: Other DNA sequences in the same sample also yield this CDR3. This chain uses TRBV7-6 with TRBJ2-2; D not certain. This CDR3 region has 13 residues. The V and J ends lost 4 bases and 2 bases respectively, with 5 bases between them. Germline-derived CDR1 and CDR2 are SGHVS and FNYEAQ. The CDR3 sequence is CASSSRNTGELFF. CDR3 sequence (DNA): TGTGCCAGCAGCTCAAGAAACACCGGGGAGCTGTTTTTT.

The chain is built from TRBV5-1 and TRBJ1-1; D remains ambiguous. The CDR3 consists of 12 residues. V dropped 0 bases and J dropped 7 bases, with 7 bases sitting between them. Germline loops: CDR1 SGHRS, CDR2 YFSETQ. The DNA for the CDR3 is TGCGCCAGCAGCTTGGAGCGAGGTGAAGCTTTCTTT. This sequence encodes CASSLERGEAFF. The variable domain in full, with the rest retrieved from reference TRBV5-1 and TRBJ1-1, is KAGVTQTPRYLIKTRGQQVTLSCSPISGHRSVSWYQQTPGQGLQFLFEYFSETQRNKGNFPGRFSGRQFSNSRSEMNVSTLELGDSALYLCASSLERGEAFFGQGTRLTVV.

The chain has TRBV5-1 and TRBJ1-4, with D hard to call. Germline V lookup: CDR1 SGHRS, CDR2 YFSETQ. V dropped 0 bases and J dropped 8 bases, with 8 bases sitting between them. The CDR3 runs to 13 residues. The CDR3 is CASSLGMTEKLFF. CDR3 in DNA: TGCGCCAGCAGCTTGGGAATGACAGAAAAACTGTTTTTT.

The chain uses TRBV5-1 and TRBJ2-1; D might be TRBD1 (6 bases). V gave up 4 bases and J gave up 7 bases, with 15 bases separating them. Per germline, CDR1 SGHRS and CDR2 YFSETQ. The CDR3 consists of 14 residues. The CDR3 region has the DNA TGCGCCAGCAGCCCTTGGACAGACGGGAATGAGCAGTTCTTC. As protein: CASSPWTDGNEQFF.

The chain uses TRBV19 and TRBJ2-7; 15 positions agree with TRBD2. Germline lookup yields CDR1 LNHDA and CDR2 SQIVND (reference sequence). This CDR3 spans 15 amino acids. V lost 7 bases and J lost 6; bases outside the gene matches: 7. The DNA for the CDR3 is TGTGCCAGTACAGCGGGACTAGCGGGAGGCGGCGAGCAGTACTTC. Amino acids: CASTAGLAGGGEQYF.

The chain employs TRBV19 and TRBJ2-7; maybe TRBD1 (6 bases). Germline CDR1 LNHDA, CDR2 SQIVND (reference sequence). The CDR3 has 13 residues. The V end was cut by 4 bases, the J end by 6 bases, with 13 bases between. This chain's CDR3 is CASSKGTTPEQYF. The CDR3 nucleotides read TGTGCCAGTAGTAAAGGGACAACCCCCGAGCAGTACTTC.

This clone was seen once. This chain connects TRBV6-6 to TRBJ1-2, with D unresolved. The ends were cut back, 2 bases at V and 0 bases at J, with 7 bases in the middle. CDR3 length: 14 amino acids. CDR1 and CDR2 (germline): MNHNY, SVGAGI (reference sequence). DNA of the CDR3: TGTGCCAGCAGTTACGACGGGGCTAACTATGGCTACACCTTC. Translated: CASSYDGANYGYTF.

The rearrangement joins TRBV18 to TRBJ2-1, with 9 bases matching TRBD1. V was clipped by 2 bases and J by 6 bases; unmatched bases: 8. The CDR3 totals 16 residues. Germline CDR1 and CDR2: KGHSH and LQKENI. The CDR3 DNA is TGTGCCAGCTCACCAGCCGGGACAGGGAGGGCCAATGAGCAGTTCTTC. Translation gives CASSPAGTGRANEQFF.

This chain uses TRBV7-9 with TRBJ2-5; 16 bases line up with TRBD2. Per the germline V gene, CDR1 is SEHNR and CDR2 is FQNEAQ (reference sequence). This CDR3 comprises 18 residues. V lost 6 bases to trimming and J lost 4 bases; unmatched junction nucleotides: 11. CDR3 DNA: TGTGCCAGCAGGCAAACGGGACTAGCGGGGGGGCTCGGAGAGACCCAGTACTTC. Amino acid sequence: CASRQTGLAGGLGETQYF.

V and J are TRBV5-1 and TRBJ2-1; 8 nucleotides align to TRBD2. V lost 1 base, J lost 3 bases, and 6 bases stayed unmatched. The CDR3 covers 16 residues. Germline V gene data show CDR1 as SGHRS and CDR2 as YFSETQ. The CDR3: CASSLFLAGSYNEQFF. The DNA for the CDR3 is TGCGCCAGCAGCTTGTTCCTAGCGGGTAGCTACAATGAGCAGTTCTTC.

The J gene is TRBJ2-5, the V gene TRBV6-1, with TRBD1 identical over 8 bases. CDR3 length equals 13 residues. Trimming cost V 7 bases and J 5 bases; bases outside gene matches: 6. The germline CDR1 and CDR2 sequences are MNHNS and SASEGT. CDR3 loop: CASKGTGGETQYF. DNA of the CDR3: TGTGCCAGCAAGGGTACAGGGGGTGAGACCCAGTACTTC.

As concerns this clone: Other DNA sequences within the sample encode an identical CDR3. The genes are TRBV6-5 and TRBJ1-6, with 7 bases that match TRBD1. The V gene's germline CDR1 is MNHEY and CDR2 SVGAGI. This CDR3 region has 13 residues. V trimming: 6 bases; J trimming: 7 bases; junction bases outside the gene matches: 3. DNA for the CDR3: TGTGCCAGCAGGCAGGGGGGAAATTCACCCCTCCACTTT. This encodes CASRQGGNSPLHF.

The CDR3 coding sequence is TGCGCCAGCAGCGGAAAGACAGGAGGGGGAGATACGCAGTATTTT. Translation gives CASSGKTGGGDTQYF. The chain combines TRBV5-1 with TRBJ2-3; D might be TRBD1 or TRBD2, each matching 6 bases. Trimming took 4 bases from V and 5 from J, leaving 17 bases between them. Germline-derived CDR1 and CDR2 are SGHRS and YFSETQ. This CDR3 comprises 15 residues.

The CDR3 sequence: CASSHPTGDTGELFF. DNA for the CDR3: TGTGCCAGCAGCCATCCGACAGGGGACACCGGGGAGCTGTTTTTT. The rearrangement uses TRBV16 and TRBJ2-2; 8 nucleotides line up with TRBD1. The germline V gene has CDR1 KGHSY and CDR2 FQNENV. V trimming: 3 bases; J trimming: 3 bases; junction bases outside the gene matches: 3. The CDR3 spans 15 residues.

This rearrangement joins TRBV10-2 to TRBJ2-3, with D possibly being TRBD2 (6 bases). This CDR3 has 18 residues. The ends were cut back, 2 bases at V and 0 bases at J, with 18 bases in the middle. Germline CDR1 is WSHSY and CDR2 is SAAADI. The CDR3 region has the DNA TGCGCCAGCAGTGAGCCTTCCTTAGCGGTTCCTAGCACAGATACGCAGTATTTT. It yields the protein CASSEPSLAVPSTDTQYF.

CDR3: CASSIAGTVDYEQYF. The DNA for the CDR3 is TGTGCCAGTAGTATCGCTGGGACAGTCGACTACGAGCAGTACTTC. The genes are TRBV19 and TRBJ2-7; 7 nucleotides agree with TRBD1. Germline V CDR1 and CDR2: LNHDA, SQIVND (reference sequence). Trimming took 3 bases from V and 3 from J; bases not matched to a gene: 8. The CDR3 loop spans 15 amino acids.

This rearrangement joins TRBV29-1 to TRBJ2-5; 8 bases agree with TRBD2. The CDR3 runs to 15 residues. The germline gives CDR1 SQVTM, CDR2 ANQGSEA. Trimming at V came to 3 bases and at J to 5 bases, leaving 11 bases not matched to a gene. The CDR3 region has the DNA TGCAGCGTTGAGGGTGGCGGGAGGCCACGGGAGACCCAGTACTTC. Its protein product is CSVEGGGRPRETQYF.

The V gene is TRBV25-1, the J gene TRBJ2-7, with 8 bases fitting TRBD1. Germline lookup yields CDR1 MGHDK and CDR2 SYGVNS. The J segment lost 5 bases and the V segment lost 8 bases, leaving 11 bases of the junction unmatched. The CDR3 is 14 amino acids. CDR3 sequence (DNA): TGTGCCAGCTCCCGCGGACAGGGAACCGACGAGCAGTACTTC. Protein product: CASSRGQGTDEQYF.

This chain links TRBV5-4 with TRBJ2-5, with D possibly being TRBD2 (6 bases). Germline V CDR1 and CDR2: SGHNT, YYREEE (reference sequence). The CDR3 has 14 amino acids. V dropped 6 bases and J dropped 4 bases, with 16 bases sitting between them. CDR3 amino acids: CASTRPGESETQYF. CDR3 sequence (DNA): TGTGCCAGCACCCGCCCGGGAGAATCAGAGACCCAGTACTTC. Based on the CDR3 plus reference TRBV5-4 and TRBJ2-5, the full variable domain is ETGVTQSPTHLIKTRGQQVTLRCSSQSGHNTVSWYQQALGQGPQFIFQYYREEENGRGNFPPRFSGLQFPNYSSELNVNALELDDSALYLCASTRPGESETQYFGPGTRLLVL.